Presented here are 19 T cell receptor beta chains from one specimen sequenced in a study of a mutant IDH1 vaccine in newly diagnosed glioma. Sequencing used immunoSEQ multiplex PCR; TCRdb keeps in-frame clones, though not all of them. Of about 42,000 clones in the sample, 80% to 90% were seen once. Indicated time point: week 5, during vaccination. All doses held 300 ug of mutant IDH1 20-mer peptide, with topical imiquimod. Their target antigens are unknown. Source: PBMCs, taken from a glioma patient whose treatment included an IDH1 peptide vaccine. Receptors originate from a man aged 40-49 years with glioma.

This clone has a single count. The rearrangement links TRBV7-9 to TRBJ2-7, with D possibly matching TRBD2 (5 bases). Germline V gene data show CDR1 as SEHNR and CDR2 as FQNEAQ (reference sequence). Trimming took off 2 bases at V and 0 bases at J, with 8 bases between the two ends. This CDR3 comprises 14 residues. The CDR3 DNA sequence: TGTGCCAGCAGCTTAATCGGGGACTCCTACGAGCAGTACTTC. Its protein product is CASSLIGDSYEQYF.

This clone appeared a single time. The CDR3 coding sequence is TGTGCCAGCAGTTACGTGACAGGGGCATATGGCTACACCTTC. Amino acids: CASSYVTGAYGYTF. The J gene is TRBJ1-2, the V gene TRBV28; 8 positions agree with TRBD1. The J segment lost 5 bases and the V segment lost 4 bases, leaving 6 bases of the junction unmatched. CDR1 MDHEN and CDR2 SYDVKM come from the germline V gene. This CDR3 contains 14 residues.

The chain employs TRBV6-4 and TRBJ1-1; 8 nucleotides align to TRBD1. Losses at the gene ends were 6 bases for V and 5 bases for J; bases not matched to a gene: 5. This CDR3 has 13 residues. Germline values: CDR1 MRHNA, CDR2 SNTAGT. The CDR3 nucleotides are TGTGCCAGCAGGCAGGGGGCTGGGACTGAAGCTTTCTTT. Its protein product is CASRQGAGTEAFF.

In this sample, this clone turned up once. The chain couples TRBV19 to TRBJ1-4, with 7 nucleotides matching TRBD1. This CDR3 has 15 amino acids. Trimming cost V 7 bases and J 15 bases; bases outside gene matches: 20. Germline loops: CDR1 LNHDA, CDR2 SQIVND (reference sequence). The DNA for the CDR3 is TGTGCCAGTAATCGGGGGGGACAGCCGGGTTATGAAATGTTTTTT. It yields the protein CASNRGGQPGYEMFF.

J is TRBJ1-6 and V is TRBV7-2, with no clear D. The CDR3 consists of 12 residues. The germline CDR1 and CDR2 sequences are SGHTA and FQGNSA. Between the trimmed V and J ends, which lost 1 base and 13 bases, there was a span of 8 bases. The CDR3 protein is CASSLVRDPLHF. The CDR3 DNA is TGTGCCAGCAGCTTAGTTAGGGATCCCCTCCACTTT.

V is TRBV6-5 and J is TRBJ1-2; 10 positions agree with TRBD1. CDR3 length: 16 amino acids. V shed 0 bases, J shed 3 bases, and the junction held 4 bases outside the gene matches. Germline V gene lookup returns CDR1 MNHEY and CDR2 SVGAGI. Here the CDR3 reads CASSYSGQGIDYGYTF. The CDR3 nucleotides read TGTGCCAGCAGTTACTCGGGACAGGGGATAGACTATGGCTACACCTTC.

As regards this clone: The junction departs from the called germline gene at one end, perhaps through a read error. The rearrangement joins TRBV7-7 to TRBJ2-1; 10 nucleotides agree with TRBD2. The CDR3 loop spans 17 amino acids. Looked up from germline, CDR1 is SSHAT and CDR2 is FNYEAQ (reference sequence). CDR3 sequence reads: CASSPGPSGRLVNEQFF. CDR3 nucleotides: TGTGCTAGCAGCCCAGGGCCTAGCGGGAGATTAGTCAATGAGCAGTTCTTC.

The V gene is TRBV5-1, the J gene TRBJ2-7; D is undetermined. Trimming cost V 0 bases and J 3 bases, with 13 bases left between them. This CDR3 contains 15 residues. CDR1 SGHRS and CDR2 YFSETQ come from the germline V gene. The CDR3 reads CASSLAGRPVYEQYF. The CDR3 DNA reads TGCGCCAGCAGCTTGGCCGGCAGGCCGGTCTACGAGCAGTACTTC.

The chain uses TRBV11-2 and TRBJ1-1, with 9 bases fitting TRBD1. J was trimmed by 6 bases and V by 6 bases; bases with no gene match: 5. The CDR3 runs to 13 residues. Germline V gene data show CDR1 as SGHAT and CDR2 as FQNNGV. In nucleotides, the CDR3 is TGTGCCAGCAGTCATACAGGGGGCTCTGAAGCTTTCTTT. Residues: CASSHTGGSEAFF.

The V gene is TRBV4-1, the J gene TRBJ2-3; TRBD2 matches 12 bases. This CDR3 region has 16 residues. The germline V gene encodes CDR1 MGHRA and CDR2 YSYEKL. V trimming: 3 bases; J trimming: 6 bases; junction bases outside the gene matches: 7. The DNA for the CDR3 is TGCGCCAGCAGCCAGGGCCCGACTAGCGGGAGCGATACGCAGTATTTT. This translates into CASSQGPTSGSDTQYF.

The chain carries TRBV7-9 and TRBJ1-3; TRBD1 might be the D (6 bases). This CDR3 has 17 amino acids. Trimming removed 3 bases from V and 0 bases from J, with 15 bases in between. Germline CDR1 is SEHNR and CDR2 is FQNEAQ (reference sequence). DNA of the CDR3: TGTGCCAGCAGCTTGGACGGGGGCAGCCGCTCTGGAAACACCATATATTTT. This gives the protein CASSLDGGSRSGNTIYF.

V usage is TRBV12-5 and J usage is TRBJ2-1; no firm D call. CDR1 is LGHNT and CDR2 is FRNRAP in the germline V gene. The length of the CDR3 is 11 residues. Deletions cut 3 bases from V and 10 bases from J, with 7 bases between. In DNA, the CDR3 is TGTGCTAGTGGTTTAAGGCGGGAGCAGTTCTTC. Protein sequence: CASGLRREQFF.

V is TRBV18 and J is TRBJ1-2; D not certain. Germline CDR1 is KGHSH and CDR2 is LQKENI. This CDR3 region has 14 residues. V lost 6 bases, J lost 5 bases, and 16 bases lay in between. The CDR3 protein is CASSPQVDSYGYTF. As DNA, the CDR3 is TGTGCCAGCTCCCCCCAGGTGGATTCTTATGGCTACACCTTC.

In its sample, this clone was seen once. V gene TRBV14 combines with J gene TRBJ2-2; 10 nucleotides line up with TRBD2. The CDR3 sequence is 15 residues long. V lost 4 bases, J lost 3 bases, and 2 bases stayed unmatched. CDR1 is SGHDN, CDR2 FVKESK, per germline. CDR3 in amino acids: CASSRTSGYTGELFF. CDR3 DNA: TGTGCCAGCAGCCGGACTAGCGGATACACCGGGGAGCTGTTTTTT.

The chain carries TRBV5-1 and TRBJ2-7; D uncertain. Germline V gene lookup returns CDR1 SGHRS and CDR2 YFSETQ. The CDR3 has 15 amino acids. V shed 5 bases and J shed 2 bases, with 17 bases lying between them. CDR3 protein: CASRILSLGAYEQYF. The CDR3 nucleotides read TGCGCCAGCAGAATTTTGAGTCTTGGGGCCTACGAGCAGTACTTC.

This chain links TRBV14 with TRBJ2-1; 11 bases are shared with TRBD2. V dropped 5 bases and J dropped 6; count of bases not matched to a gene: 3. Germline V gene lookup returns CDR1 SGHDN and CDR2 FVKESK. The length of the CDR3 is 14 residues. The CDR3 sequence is CASSGLAGGNEQFF. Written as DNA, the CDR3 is TGTGCCAGCAGCGGGCTAGCGGGGGGCAATGAGCAGTTCTTC.

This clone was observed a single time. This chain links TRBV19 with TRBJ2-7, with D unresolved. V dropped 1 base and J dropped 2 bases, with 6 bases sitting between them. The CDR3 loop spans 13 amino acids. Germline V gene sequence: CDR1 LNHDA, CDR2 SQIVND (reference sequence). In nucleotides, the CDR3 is TGTGCCAGTAGTATAGGGGTCGCCTACGAGCAGTACTTC. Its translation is CASSIGVAYEQYF. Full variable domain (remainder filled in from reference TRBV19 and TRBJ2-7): DGGITQSPKYLFRKEGQNVTLSCEQNLNHDAMYWYRQDPGQGLRLIYYSQIVNDFQKGDIAEGYSVSREKKESFPLTVTSAQKNPTAFYLCASSIGVAYEQYFGPGTRLTVT.

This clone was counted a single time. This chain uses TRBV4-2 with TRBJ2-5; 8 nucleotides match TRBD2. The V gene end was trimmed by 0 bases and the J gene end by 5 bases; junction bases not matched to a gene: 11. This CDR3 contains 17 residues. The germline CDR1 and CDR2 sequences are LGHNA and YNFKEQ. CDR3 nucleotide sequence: TGTGCCAGCAGCCAAGATTCCACAGCGGGAGTATGGGAGACCCAGTACTTC. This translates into CASSQDSTAGVWETQYF.

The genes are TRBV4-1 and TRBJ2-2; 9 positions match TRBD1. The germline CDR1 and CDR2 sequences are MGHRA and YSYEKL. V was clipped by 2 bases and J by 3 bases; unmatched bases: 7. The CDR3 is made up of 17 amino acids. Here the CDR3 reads CASSQRMDRGDTGELFF. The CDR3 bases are TGCGCCAGCAGCCAAAGGATGGACAGGGGCGACACCGGGGAGCTGTTTTTT.